This T cell receptor beta chain came from a study of cytomegalovirus exposure and HLA in healthy donors. Amplification used 60 Vbeta primers and 13 Jbeta primers. Profiling relied on immunoSEQ multiplex PCR, and the TCRdb table lists in-frame clones only, not all of them. The sample has approximately 110,000 clones; approximately 80% are singletons. Concerning this clone: No antigen is known for it. An end of the junction differs from the germline gene, which may be a read error.

The CDR3 totals 17 residues. Germline V gene data show CDR1 as SEHNR and CDR2 as FQNEAQ (reference sequence). Study results and caveats: The authors assumed roughly uniform sequencing depth across donors for presence/absence analyses. Cytomegalovirus status was reportedly diagnosed by the classifier with high specificity and sensitivity. Immune exposure information available was restricted to CMV serostatus. Investigators reported approximately 150 TCR beta chains as tied to cytomegalovirus.

Sequenced sample: PBMCs. This chain links TRBV7-9 with TRBJ2-7, with D possibly TRBD2 on 6 matching bases. The sequence derives from a woman younger than 30 in good health and CMV-seropositive. The CDR3 protein is CSSSPTLNAGLPYEQYF. Written as DNA, the CDR3 is TGTTCCAGCAGCCCGACATTAAACGCGGGACTCCCCTACGAGCAGTACTTC.